The present T cell receptor beta chain was sequenced within a study of technical replicates of blood from several donors. Trimming took 3 bases from V and 6 from J; bases not matched to a gene: 14. CDR1 is SGHTS and CDR2 is YDEGEE in the germline V gene. The length of the CDR3 is 19 residues. This table comes from immunoSEQ multiplex PCR, and its TCRdb copy is limited to in-frame clones, with some not included. The sample includes about 88,000 clones, approximately 94% of them seen just once. Input material: T cells isolated from PBMCs. This sequence joins TRBV5-8 and TRBJ2-4, with 14 bases that match TRBD2. This TCR came from a human donor in good health. The CDR3 DNA reads as TGTGCCAGCAGCTACTCCGGGACTAGCGGGAGTATAGGAGGAAACATTCAGTACTTC. This encodes CASSYSGTSGSIGGNIQYF.